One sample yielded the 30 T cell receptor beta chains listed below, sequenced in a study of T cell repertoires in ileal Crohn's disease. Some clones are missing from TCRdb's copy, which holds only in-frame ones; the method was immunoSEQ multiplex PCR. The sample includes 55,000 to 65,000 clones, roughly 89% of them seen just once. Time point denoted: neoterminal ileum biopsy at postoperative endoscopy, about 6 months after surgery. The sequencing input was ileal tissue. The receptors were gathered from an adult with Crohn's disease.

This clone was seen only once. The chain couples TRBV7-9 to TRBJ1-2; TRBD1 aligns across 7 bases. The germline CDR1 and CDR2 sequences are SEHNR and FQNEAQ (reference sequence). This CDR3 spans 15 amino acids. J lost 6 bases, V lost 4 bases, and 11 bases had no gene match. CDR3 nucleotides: TGTGCCAGCAGCTCCCGGGACAGTAAAAGGGATGGCTACACCTTC. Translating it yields CASSSRDSKRDGYTF.

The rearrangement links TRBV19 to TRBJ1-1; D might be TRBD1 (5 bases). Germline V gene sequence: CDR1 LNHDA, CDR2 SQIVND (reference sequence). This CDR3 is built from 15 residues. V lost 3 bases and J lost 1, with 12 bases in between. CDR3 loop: CASSIKQDQNTEAFF. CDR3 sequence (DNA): TGTGCCAGTAGTATTAAACAGGATCAGAACACTGAAGCTTTCTTT.

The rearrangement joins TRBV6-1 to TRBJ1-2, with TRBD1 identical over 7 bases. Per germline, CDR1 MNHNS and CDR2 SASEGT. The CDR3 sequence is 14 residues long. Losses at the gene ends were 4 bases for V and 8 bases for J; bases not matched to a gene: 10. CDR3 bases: TGTGCCAGCAGTGGCGGTAGGGGGCCCGGCGGCTACACCTTC. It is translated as CASSGGRGPGGYTF.

The CDR3 loop reads CASSQTNPLNYGYTF. Here the CDR3 DNA reads TGTGCCAGCAGCCAAACAAACCCCCTTAACTATGGCTACACCTTC. The chain joins TRBV4-2 to TRBJ1-2; D is unresolved. V lost 2 bases and J 1 base, leaving 11 bases between the germline ends. In germline, CDR1 is LGHNA, CDR2 YNFKEQ. This CDR3 has 15 residues.

Here the CDR3 reads CSGTSGTGAAKNIQYF. The CDR3 region has the DNA TGCAGCGGGACTAGCGGGACGGGGGCGGCCAAAAACATTCAGTACTTC. The V gene is TRBV29-1, the J gene TRBJ2-4; TRBD2 aligns across 12 bases. The CDR3 contains 16 residues. V was clipped by 7 bases and J by 1 base; unmatched bases: 8. Germline lookup yields CDR1 SQVTM and CDR2 ANQGSEA.

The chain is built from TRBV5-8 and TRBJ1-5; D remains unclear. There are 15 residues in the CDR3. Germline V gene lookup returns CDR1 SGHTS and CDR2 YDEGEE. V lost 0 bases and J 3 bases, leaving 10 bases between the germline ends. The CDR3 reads CASSLGEGTNQPQHF. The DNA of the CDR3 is TGTGCCAGCAGCTTGGGGGAGGGAACCAATCAGCCCCAGCATTTT. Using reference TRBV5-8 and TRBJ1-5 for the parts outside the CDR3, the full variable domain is EAGVTQSPTHLIKTRGQQATLRCSPISGHTSVYWYQQALGLGLQFLLWYDEGEERNRGNFPPRFSGRQFPNYSSELNVNALELEDSALYLCASSLGEGTNQPQHFGDGTRLSIL.

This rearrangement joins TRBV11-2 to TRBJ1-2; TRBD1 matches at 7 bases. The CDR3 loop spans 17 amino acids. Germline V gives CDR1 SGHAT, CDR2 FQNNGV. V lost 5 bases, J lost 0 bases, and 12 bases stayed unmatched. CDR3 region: CASSLHPRGKTNYGYTF. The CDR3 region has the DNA TGTGCCAGCAGCCTCCACCCCAGGGGGAAGACTAACTATGGCTACACCTTC.

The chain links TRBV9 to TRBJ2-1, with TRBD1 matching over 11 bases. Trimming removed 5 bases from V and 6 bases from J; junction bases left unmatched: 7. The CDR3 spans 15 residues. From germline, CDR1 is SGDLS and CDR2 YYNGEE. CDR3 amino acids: CASSFGTGGFNEQFF. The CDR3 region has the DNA TGTGCCAGCAGTTTCGGGACAGGGGGGTTCAATGAGCAGTTCTTC.

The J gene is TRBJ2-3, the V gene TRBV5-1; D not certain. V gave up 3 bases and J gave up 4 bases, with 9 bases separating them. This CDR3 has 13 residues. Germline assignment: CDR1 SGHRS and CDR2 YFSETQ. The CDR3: CASSSSHSDTQYF. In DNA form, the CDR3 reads TGCGCCAGCAGCTCAAGCCACTCAGATACGCAGTATTTT. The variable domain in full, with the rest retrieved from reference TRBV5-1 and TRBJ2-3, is KAGVTQTPRYLIKTRGQQVTLSCSPISGHRSVSWYQQTPGQGLQFLFEYFSETQRNKGNFPGRFSGRQFSNSRSEMNVSTLELGDSALYLCASSSSHSDTQYFGPGTRLTVL.

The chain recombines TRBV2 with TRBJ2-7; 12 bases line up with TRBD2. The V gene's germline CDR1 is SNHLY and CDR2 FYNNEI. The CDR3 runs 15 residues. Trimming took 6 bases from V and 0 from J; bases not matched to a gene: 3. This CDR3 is CASRGLAGNSYEQYF. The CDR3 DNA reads TGTGCCAGCAGAGGACTAGCGGGAAACTCCTACGAGCAGTACTTC.

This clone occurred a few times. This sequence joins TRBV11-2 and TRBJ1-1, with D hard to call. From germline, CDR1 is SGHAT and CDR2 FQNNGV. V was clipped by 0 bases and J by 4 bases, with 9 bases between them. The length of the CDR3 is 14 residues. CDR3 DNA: TGTGCCAGCAGCTTAGAGCGGGCGGGCACTGAAGCTTTCTTT. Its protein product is CASSLERAGTEAFF.

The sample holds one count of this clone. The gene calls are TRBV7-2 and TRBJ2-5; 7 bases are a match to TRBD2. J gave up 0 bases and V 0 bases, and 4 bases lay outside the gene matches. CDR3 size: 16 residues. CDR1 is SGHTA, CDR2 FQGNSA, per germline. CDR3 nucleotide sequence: TGTGCCAGCAGCTTAGCCCGTCTAGCGGACCAAGAGACCCAGTACTTC. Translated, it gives CASSLARLADQETQYF.

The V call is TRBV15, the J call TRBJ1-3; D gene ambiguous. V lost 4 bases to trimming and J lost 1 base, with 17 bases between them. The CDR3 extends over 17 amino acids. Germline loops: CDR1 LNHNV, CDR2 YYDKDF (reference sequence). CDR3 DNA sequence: TGTGCCACCAGCATACGGCGGCAGCCATTGTCTGGAAACACCATATATTTT. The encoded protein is CATSIRRQPLSGNTIYF.

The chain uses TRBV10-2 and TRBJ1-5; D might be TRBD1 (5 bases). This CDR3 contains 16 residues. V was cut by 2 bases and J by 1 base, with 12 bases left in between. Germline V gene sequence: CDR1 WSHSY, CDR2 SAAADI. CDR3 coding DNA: TGCGCCAGCAGTGAGATGAGGACACTCAGCAATCAGCCCCAGCATTTT. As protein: CASSEMRTLSNQPQHF.

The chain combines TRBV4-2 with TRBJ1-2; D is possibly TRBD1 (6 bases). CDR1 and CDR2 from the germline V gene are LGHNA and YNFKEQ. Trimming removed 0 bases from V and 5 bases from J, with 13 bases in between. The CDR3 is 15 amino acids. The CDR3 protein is CASSQERQGTYGYTF. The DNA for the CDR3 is TGTGCCAGCAGCCAAGAACGGCAGGGGACGTATGGCTACACCTTC.

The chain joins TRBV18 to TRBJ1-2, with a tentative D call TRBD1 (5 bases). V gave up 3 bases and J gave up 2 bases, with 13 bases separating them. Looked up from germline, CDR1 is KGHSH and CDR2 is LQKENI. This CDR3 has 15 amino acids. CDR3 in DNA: TGTGCCAGCTCACCCCTCAGTGGACAAAACTATGGCTACACCTTC. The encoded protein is CASSPLSGQNYGYTF.

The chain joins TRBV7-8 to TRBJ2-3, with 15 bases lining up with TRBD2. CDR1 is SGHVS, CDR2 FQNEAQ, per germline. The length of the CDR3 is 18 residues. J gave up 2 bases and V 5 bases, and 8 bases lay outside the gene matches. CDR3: CASSPGLAGGRFTDTQYF. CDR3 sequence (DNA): TGTGCCAGCAGCCCAGGACTAGCGGGGGGGAGATTCACAGATACGCAGTATTTT.

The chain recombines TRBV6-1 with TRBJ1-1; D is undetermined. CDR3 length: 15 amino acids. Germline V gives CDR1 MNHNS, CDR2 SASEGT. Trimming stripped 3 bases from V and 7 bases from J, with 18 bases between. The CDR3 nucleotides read TGTGCCAGCAGTGACTCACCGAGTCGGGTTGATGAAGCTTTCTTT. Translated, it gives CASSDSPSRVDEAFF.

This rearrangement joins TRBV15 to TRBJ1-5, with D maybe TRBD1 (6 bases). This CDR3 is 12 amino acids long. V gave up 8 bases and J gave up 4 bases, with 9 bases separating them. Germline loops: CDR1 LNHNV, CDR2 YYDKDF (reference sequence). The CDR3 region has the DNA TGTGCCACCGCCCAGGGGAATCAGCCCCAGCATTTT. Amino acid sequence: CATAQGNQPQHF.

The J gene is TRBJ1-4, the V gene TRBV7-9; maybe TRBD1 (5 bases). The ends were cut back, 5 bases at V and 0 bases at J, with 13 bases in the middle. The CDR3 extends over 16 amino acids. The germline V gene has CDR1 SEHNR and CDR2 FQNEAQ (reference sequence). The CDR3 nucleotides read TGTGCCAGCAGCAAGACAGCCCTTGCAACTAATGAAAAACTGTTTTTT. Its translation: CASSKTALATNEKLFF.

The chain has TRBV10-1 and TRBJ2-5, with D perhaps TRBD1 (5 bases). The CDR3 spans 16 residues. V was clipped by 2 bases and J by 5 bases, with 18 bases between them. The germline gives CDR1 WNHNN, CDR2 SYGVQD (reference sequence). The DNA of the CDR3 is TGCGCCAGCAGTGAGGATGTGGGGCCCCAGAAGGAGACCCAGTACTTC. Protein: CASSEDVGPQKETQYF.

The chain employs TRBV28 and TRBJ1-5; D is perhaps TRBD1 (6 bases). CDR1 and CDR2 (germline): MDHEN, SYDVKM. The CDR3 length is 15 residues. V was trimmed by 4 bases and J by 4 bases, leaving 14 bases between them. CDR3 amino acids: CASSSKQGGNQPQHF. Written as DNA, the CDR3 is TGTGCCAGCAGTTCGAAACAGGGAGGGAATCAGCCCCAGCATTTT.

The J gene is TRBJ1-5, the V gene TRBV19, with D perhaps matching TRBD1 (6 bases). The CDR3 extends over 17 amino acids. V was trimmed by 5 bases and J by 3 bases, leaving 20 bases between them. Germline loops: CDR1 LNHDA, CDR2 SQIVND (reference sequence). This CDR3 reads CASSPVSGTKFNQPQHF. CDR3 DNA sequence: TGTGCCAGTAGTCCTGTCTCCGGGACAAAATTCAATCAGCCCCAGCATTTT.

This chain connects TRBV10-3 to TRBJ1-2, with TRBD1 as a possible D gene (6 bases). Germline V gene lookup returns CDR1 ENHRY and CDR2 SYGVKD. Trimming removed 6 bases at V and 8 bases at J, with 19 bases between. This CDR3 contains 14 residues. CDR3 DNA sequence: TGTGCCATCAGCTTACCAGGGGAAGCGAGCGGCTACACCTTC. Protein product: CAISLPGEASGYTF.

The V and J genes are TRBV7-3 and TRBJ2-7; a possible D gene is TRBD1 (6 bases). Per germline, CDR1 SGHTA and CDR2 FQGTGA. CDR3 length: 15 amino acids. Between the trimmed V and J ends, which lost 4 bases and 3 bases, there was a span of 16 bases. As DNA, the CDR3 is TGTGCCAGCAGCTCCCGGAGCGACAGGATCTACGAGCAGTACTTC. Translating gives CASSSRSDRIYEQYF.

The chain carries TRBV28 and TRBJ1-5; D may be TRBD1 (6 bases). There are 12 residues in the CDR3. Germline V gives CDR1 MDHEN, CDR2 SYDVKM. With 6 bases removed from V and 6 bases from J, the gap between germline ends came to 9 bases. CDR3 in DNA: TGTGCCAGCAGCACAGGGACTCAGCCCCAGCATTTT. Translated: CASSTGTQPQHF. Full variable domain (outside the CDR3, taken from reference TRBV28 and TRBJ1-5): DVKVTQSSRYLVKRTGEKVFLECVQDMDHENMFWYRQDPGLGLRLIYFSYDVKMKEKGDIPEGYSVSREKKERFSLILESASTNQTSMYLCASSTGTQPQHFGDGTRLSIL.

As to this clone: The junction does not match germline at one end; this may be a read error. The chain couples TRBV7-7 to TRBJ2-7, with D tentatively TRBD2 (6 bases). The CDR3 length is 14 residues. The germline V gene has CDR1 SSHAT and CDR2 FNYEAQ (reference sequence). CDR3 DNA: TGTGCTAGCAGCTTGAGGAGGGATTTCTACGAGCAGTACTTC. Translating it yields CASSLRRDFYEQYF.

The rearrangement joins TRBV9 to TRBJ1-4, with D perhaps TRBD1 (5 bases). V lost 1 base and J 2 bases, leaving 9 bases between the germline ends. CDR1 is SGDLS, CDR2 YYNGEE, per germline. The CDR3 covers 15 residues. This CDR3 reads CASSVMGGTNEKLFF. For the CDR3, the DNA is TGTGCCAGCAGCGTAATGGGGGGTACTAATGAAAAACTGTTTTTT.

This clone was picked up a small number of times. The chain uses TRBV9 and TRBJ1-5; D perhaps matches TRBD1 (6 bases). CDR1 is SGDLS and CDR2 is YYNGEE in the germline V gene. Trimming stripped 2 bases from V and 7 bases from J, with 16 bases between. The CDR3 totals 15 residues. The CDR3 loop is CASSVSAQGSQPQHF. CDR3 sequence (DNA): TGTGCCAGCAGCGTTTCCGCCCAGGGGAGCCAGCCCCAGCATTTT.

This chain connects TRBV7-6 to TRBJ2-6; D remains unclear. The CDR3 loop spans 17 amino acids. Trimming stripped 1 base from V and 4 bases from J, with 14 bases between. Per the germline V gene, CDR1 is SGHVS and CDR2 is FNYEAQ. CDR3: CASSLVHPGSGANVLTF. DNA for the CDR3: TGTGCCAGCAGCTTAGTTCATCCAGGTTCCGGGGCCAACGTCCTGACTTTC.